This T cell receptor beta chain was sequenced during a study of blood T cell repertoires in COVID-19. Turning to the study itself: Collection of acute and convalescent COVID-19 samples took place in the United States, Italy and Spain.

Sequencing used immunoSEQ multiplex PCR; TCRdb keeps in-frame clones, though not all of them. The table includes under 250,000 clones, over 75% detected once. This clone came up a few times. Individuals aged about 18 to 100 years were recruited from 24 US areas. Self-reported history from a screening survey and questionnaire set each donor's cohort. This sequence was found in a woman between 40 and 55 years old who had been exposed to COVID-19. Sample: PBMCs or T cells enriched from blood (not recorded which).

CDR3 nucleotides: TGTGCCAGTTCTCCCGCAGGCAGCAATCAGCCCCAGCATTTT. It encodes CASSPAGSNQPQHF. The chain links TRBV19 to TRBJ1-5; D call uncertain. Germline V lookup: CDR1 LNHDA, CDR2 SQIVND (reference sequence). This CDR3 contains 14 residues. Between the trimmed V and J ends, which lost 8 bases and 1 base, there was a span of 12 bases.